The clone carrying this T cell receptor beta chain occurred a few times. Its antigen is as yet unknown. This entry comes from a study of beta chain features in type 1 diabetes. Study summary: The patients were much like the healthy donors in age, gender and cell yields. The study, taken as a whole, reports: VDJ junctions from type 1 diabetes patients carried fewer insertions and larger deletions.

CDR1 SGHKS and CDR2 YYEKEE come from the germline V gene (reference sequence). The CDR3 is 15 amino acids. The V gene end was trimmed by 3 bases and the J gene end by 2 bases; junction bases not matched to a gene: 6. In all sorted populations, purity surpassed 95%. Since all of the isolated RNA was reverse transcribed, expressed TCRB transcripts were what got sequenced. Using immunoSEQ multiplex PCR, the repertoire was profiled, and TCRdb retains in-frame clones only, with some absent. The sample yields 150,000 or so clones, roughly 10% seen once. This TCR was recovered from a woman in her thirties or forties in good health. Sequences were obtained from central memory CD4+ T cells from blood. The V and J genes are TRBV5-5 and TRBJ2-3; 7 bases are a match to TRBD2. For the CDR3, the DNA is TGTGCCAGCAGCTATGGACTAGAACTCACAGATACGCAGTATTTT. Its protein product is CASSYGLELTDTQYF. Supplemented by reference TRBV5-5 and TRBJ2-3, the full variable domain reads DAGVTQSPTHLIKTRGQQVTLRCSPISGHKSVSWYQQVLGQGPQFIFQYYEKEERGRGNFPDRFSARQFPNYSSELNVNALLLGDSALYLCASSYGLELTDTQYFGPGTRLTVL.